This record concerns one T cell receptor (beta chain) sequence. The data stem from a study of blood T cell repertoires in COVID-19. Study details: Both acute and convalescent COVID-19 samples were obtained from the United States, Italy and Spain. Sample material is recorded as cDNA or gDNA derived from T cells, B-cell-depleted T cells, or PBMCs.

TCRdb's copy holds only in-frame clones and misses some; the assay was immunoSEQ multiplex PCR. Among about 160,000 clones listed, about nine tenths were seen once. V was pared by 5 bases and J by 4 bases, with 16 bases of the junction left unmatched. This CDR3 is 17 amino acids long. Germline CDR1 is MNHEY and CDR2 is SVGEGT. This receptor was identified in a woman aged 55-69 years who had recovered from COVID-19. Material: peripheral blood. The chain joins TRBV6-2 or TRBV6-3 to TRBJ1-2; 7 nucleotides agree with TRBD1. CDR3 DNA sequence: TGTGCCAGCAGTAAAGGGGGCAACCCGTCGGATCCCTATGGCTACACCTTC. Its translation is CASSKGGNPSDPYGYTF.